This T cell receptor beta chain was obtained from a study of cytomegalovirus exposure and HLA in healthy donors. Study results and limitations: Sequencing had likely introduced a cluster of highly shared sequence variants as an artifact. Analysis was carried out at a later point, and it linked a missense DCLRE1C variant to TCR beta V- and J-gene trimming.

In regard to this clone: Its specificity is not known.

Vbeta (60) and Jbeta (13) primers were used in the PCR. Data came from immunoSEQ multiplex PCR; TCRdb stores just in-frame clones and leaves some out. The sample carries approximately 170,000 clones, around three quarters recorded once. Trimming cost V 4 bases and J 0 bases; bases outside gene matches: 5. The CDR3 length is 17 residues. Germline V gene sequence: CDR1 MNHEY, CDR2 SMNVEV (reference sequence). Sequencing was carried out using PBMCs. The chain employs TRBV27 and TRBJ2-2; the match to TRBD2 covers 10 bases. This clonotype was sampled from a woman aged 40 to 50 in good health and CMV-seronegative. The CDR3 spells CASSYRSGRANTGELFF. CDR3 DNA sequence: TGTGCCAGCAGTTATCGGAGCGGGAGGGCGAACACCGGGGAGCTGTTTTTT.